A single T cell receptor (beta chain) is shown here with its context. The antigen is unknown. This record comes from a study of cytomegalovirus exposure and HLA in healthy donors. Overall study context: A preliminary data release comprised roughly 85 million unique TCRs obtained from HLA-typed donors. Study findings and constraints: Later findings reportedly placed an Asian-associated ancestry cluster below the approximately 670-donor mean for N-insertions. Presence/absence comparisons presumed near-even sequencing depth among donors.

It was with 60 Vbeta and 13 Jbeta primers that the PCR ran. Clones were sequenced by immunoSEQ multiplex PCR, and TCRdb holds only the in-frame ones, with some missing. The sample yields fewer than 200,000 clones, 70% to 80% seen once. When sampled, the donors appeared nominally healthy, though they likely had unrecorded immune exposures. This TCR came from a female donor in good health and CMV-seronegative. Sequencing was done on a sample of PBMCs.

The CDR3 loop reads CASSLVAGGGTYEQYF. The CDR3 nucleotides are TGCGCCAGCAGCTTGGTAGCGGGAGGGGGTACGTACGAGCAGTACTTC. V is TRBV5-1 and J is TRBJ2-7; 11 bases line up with TRBD2. Germline-derived CDR1 and CDR2 are SGHRS and YFSETQ. V lost 0 bases, J lost 4 bases, and 6 bases stayed unmatched. The CDR3 contains 16 residues. Complete variable domain (other parts from reference TRBV5-1 and TRBJ2-7): KAGVTQTPRYLIKTRGQQVTLSCSPISGHRSVSWYQQTPGQGLQFLFEYFSETQRNKGNFPGRFSGRQFSNSRSEMNVSTLELGDSALYLCASSLVAGGGTYEQYFGPGTRLTVT.